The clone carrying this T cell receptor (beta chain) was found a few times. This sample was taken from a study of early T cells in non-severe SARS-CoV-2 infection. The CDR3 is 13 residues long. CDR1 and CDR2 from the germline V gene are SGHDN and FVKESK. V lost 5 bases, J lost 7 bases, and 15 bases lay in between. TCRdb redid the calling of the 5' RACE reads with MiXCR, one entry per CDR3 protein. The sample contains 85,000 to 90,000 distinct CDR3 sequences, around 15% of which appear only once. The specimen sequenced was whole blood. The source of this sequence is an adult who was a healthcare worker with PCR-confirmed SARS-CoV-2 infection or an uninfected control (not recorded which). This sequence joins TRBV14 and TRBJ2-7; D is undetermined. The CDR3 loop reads CASSSGPTKEQYF. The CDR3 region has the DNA TGTGCCAGCAGCTCCGGACCCACGAAAGAGCAGTACTTC.